Listed below are T cell receptor beta chains from one sample, sequenced in a study of T cell responses to AZD1222 COVID-19 vaccine. Data came from immunoSEQ multiplex PCR; TCRdb stores just in-frame clones and leaves some out. The sample records 100,000 to 120,000 clones, 70% to 90% being singletons. Sequencing was performed on peripheral blood, taken on day 0 of AZD1222 vaccination. Receptors were obtained from an adult in good health. Both conserved end residues are part of each CDR3. Fields, in order: D gene, V gene, J gene, clone size, CDR3 DNA, CDR3 protein. D genes are given only for firm matches. Part of the rows lack a size; the others show once, few, many or a class for expanded clones.

d_gene: NA
v_gene: TRBV19
j_gene: TRBJ1-2
abundance: once
CDR3nt: TGTGCCACCGCGACCGGGCAGGGATGGTATGGCTACACCTTC
CDR3aa: CATATGQGWYGYTF

d_gene: NA
v_gene: TRBV4-2
j_gene: TRBJ2-7
abundance: NA
CDR3nt: TGTGCCAGCAGCCAGGAGGGAGTCGAGCAGTACTTC
CDR3aa: CASSQEGVEQYF

d_gene: NA
v_gene: TRBV7-2
j_gene: TRBJ2-1
abundance: NA
CDR3nt: TGTGCCAGCAGCTTAGCGCTCCCAGGGTTTGAGCAGTTCTTC
CDR3aa: CASSLALPGFEQFF

d_gene: NA
v_gene: TRBV6-4
j_gene: TRBJ1-5
abundance: NA
CDR3nt: TGTGCCAGCAAGAACCGGGACTTAAATAGCAATCAGCCCCAGCATTTT
CDR3aa: CASKNRDLNSNQPQHF

d_gene: TRBD1
v_gene: TRBV30
j_gene: TRBJ1-6
abundance: NA
CDR3nt: TGTGCCTGGAACCACAGGGGTCCCCTCCACTTT
CDR3aa: CAWNHRGPLHF

d_gene: TRBD2
v_gene: TRBV2
j_gene: TRBJ2-7
abundance: NA
CDR3nt: TGTGCCAGCAGTGAGACTAGCGGGGGGGCGTTGGAGCAGTACTTC
CDR3aa: CASSETSGGALEQYF

d_gene: TRBD2
v_gene: TRBV11-3
j_gene: TRBJ2-5
abundance: NA
CDR3nt: TGTGCCAGCAGCTTGGGACTAGGGGGCCAAGAGACCCAGTACTTC
CDR3aa: CASSLGLGGQETQYF

d_gene: NA
v_gene: TRBV9
j_gene: TRBJ1-4
abundance: NA
CDR3nt: TGTGCCAGCAGCGTAGACGAGGCAGGGTTAATAGGTGAAAAACTGTTTTTT
CDR3aa: CASSVDEAGLIGEKLFF

d_gene: TRBD1
v_gene: TRBV19
j_gene: TRBJ2-3
abundance: NA
CDR3nt: TGTGCCAGTAGTGTTTCGGGACAGGGGGCGGATACGCAGTATTTT
CDR3aa: CASSVSGQGADTQYF

d_gene: NA
v_gene: TRBV7-9
j_gene: TRBJ2-1
abundance: once
CDR3nt: TGTGCCAGCAGCTTAGCGGGGGGCCTTAGCTCCTACAATGAGCAGTTCTTC
CDR3aa: CASSLAGGLSSYNEQFF

d_gene: TRBD1
v_gene: TRBV7-9
j_gene: TRBJ1-2
abundance: few
CDR3nt: TGTGCCAGCAGCTTAGAACAGGGGGCGGAAACGTGGACCTTC
CDR3aa: CASSLEQGAETWTF

d_gene: TRBD1
v_gene: TRBV3-1/TRBV3-2
j_gene: TRBJ1-2
abundance: NA
CDR3nt: TGTGCCAGCAGCCGACAGGGAGGGGACTATGGCTACACCTTC
CDR3aa: CASSRQGGDYGYTF

d_gene: NA
v_gene: TRBV3-1/TRBV3-2
j_gene: TRBJ1-6
abundance: few
CDR3nt: TGTGCCAGCAGCCAAGAGGGGGGGAATTCACCCCTCCACTTT
CDR3aa: CASSQEGGNSPLHF

d_gene: TRBD1
v_gene: TRBV28
j_gene: TRBJ1-5
abundance: NA
CDR3nt: TGTGCCAGCAGTCCCACAGGGGCAGATCAGCCCCAGCATTTT
CDR3aa: CASSPTGADQPQHF

d_gene: NA
v_gene: TRBV6-6
j_gene: TRBJ2-7
abundance: once
CDR3nt: TGTGCCAGCAGTTACCCTCGTGGAGGGGTTAACGAGCAGTACTTC
CDR3aa: CASSYPRGGVNEQYF

d_gene: NA
v_gene: TRBV5-6
j_gene: TRBJ1-6
abundance: medium-sized
CDR3nt: TGTGCCAGCAGCTCACAGGGACCCCTCCACTTT
CDR3aa: CASSSQGPLHF

d_gene: NA
v_gene: TRBV11-2
j_gene: TRBJ1-1
abundance: NA
CDR3nt: TGTGCCAGCAGCTTGATACTAGGACGGATGAACACTGAAGCTTTCTTT
CDR3aa: CASSLILGRMNTEAFF

d_gene: TRBD1
v_gene: TRBV7-2
j_gene: TRBJ2-3
abundance: NA
CDR3nt: TGTGCCAGCAGCTTAGTCGGGACAGTTACAGATACGCAGTATTTT
CDR3aa: CASSLVGTVTDTQYF

d_gene: NA
v_gene: TRBV18
j_gene: TRBJ1-1
abundance: NA
CDR3nt: TGTGCCAGCTCACCACTTCAAAGGGACACTGAAGCTTTCTTT
CDR3aa: CASSPLQRDTEAFF

d_gene: TRBD1
v_gene: TRBV24-1
j_gene: TRBJ2-7
abundance: NA
CDR3nt: TGTGCCACCGGAACAGGGGGCGGTTCAGACGAGCAGTACTTC
CDR3aa: CATGTGGGSDEQYF

d_gene: NA
v_gene: TRBV6-1
j_gene: TRBJ2-7
abundance: NA
CDR3nt: TGTGCCAGCAGTGAACTTTCCGGGAACCTAAAGCAGTACTTC
CDR3aa: CASSELSGNLKQYF

d_gene: NA
v_gene: TRBV28
j_gene: TRBJ2-1
abundance: NA
CDR3nt: TGTGCCAGCAGTATGTCAGAAGGGAACGACAATGAGCAGTTCTTC
CDR3aa: CASSMSEGNDNEQFF

d_gene: TRBD2
v_gene: TRBV19
j_gene: TRBJ2-7
abundance: NA
CDR3nt: TGTGCCAGTAGTATTCGCGGGAGCGGCAACGAGCAGTACTTC
CDR3aa: CASSIRGSGNEQYF

d_gene: TRBD1
v_gene: TRBV5-1
j_gene: TRBJ1-3
abundance: NA
CDR3nt: TGCGCCAGCAGCCTATCCGGACAGGGAGGTTGGAACACCATATATTTT
CDR3aa: CASSLSGQGGWNTIYF

d_gene: NA
v_gene: TRBV7-8
j_gene: TRBJ1-3
abundance: few
CDR3nt: TGTGCCAGCAGCTCCGAGGGGGTATTTCTCAACACCATATATTTT
CDR3aa: CASSSEGVFLNTIYF

d_gene: NA
v_gene: TRBV5-1
j_gene: TRBJ1-1
abundance: NA
CDR3nt: TGCGCCAGCAGCCGAACCCCATCAGGGGCTATGAACACTGAAGCTTTCTTT
CDR3aa: CASSRTPSGAMNTEAFF

d_gene: NA
v_gene: TRBV29-1
j_gene: TRBJ2-7
abundance: few
CDR3nt: TGCAGCGTTGAAGATCGGTACAGCTACGAGCAGTACTTC
CDR3aa: CSVEDRYSYEQYF

d_gene: NA
v_gene: TRBV7-8
j_gene: TRBJ1-5
abundance: NA
CDR3nt: TGTGCCAGCAGCCCCCTGTCCAGAGGTGGGTCCCAGCATTTT
CDR3aa: CASSPLSRGGSQHF

d_gene: NA
v_gene: TRBV18
j_gene: TRBJ1-5
abundance: once
CDR3nt: TGTGCCAGCTCGTCAGGGAATAGCAATCAGCCCCAGCATTTT
CDR3aa: CASSSGNSNQPQHF

d_gene: NA
v_gene: TRBV6-7
j_gene: TRBJ2-7
abundance: NA
CDR3nt: TGCCGACTCAGCGGAGGGTACTACGAGCAGTACTTC
CDR3aa: CRLSGGYYEQYF

d_gene: NA
v_gene: TRBV11-2
j_gene: TRBJ2-7
abundance: NA
CDR3nt: TGTGCCAGCAGTAGGGGGCGGGAGTCGGGCTACGAGCAGTACTTC
CDR3aa: CASSRGRESGYEQYF

d_gene: NA
v_gene: TRBV10-3
j_gene: TRBJ1-1
abundance: once
CDR3nt: TGTGCCATCAGTGATCTGGGAGTGAACACTGAAGCTTTCTTT
CDR3aa: CAISDLGVNTEAFF

d_gene: NA
v_gene: TRBV5-4
j_gene: TRBJ1-1
abundance: once
CDR3nt: TGTGCCAGCAGCTTGGAAAGCCGCGACACTGAAGCTTTCTTT
CDR3aa: CASSLESRDTEAFF

d_gene: TRBD1
v_gene: TRBV28
j_gene: TRBJ2-2
abundance: few
CDR3nt: TGTGCCAGCAGTTCGACAGGGGCCAACACCGGGGAGCTGTTTTTT
CDR3aa: CASSSTGANTGELFF

d_gene: NA
v_gene: TRBV7-9
j_gene: TRBJ1-1
abundance: NA
CDR3nt: TGTGCCAGCAGCCTGGGGTTTGAAGCTTTCTTT
CDR3aa: CASSLGFEAFF

d_gene: NA
v_gene: TRBV5-6
j_gene: TRBJ1-1
abundance: few
CDR3nt: TGTGCCAGCAGCCCCGGACAGAAAAACACTGAAGCTTTCTTT
CDR3aa: CASSPGQKNTEAFF

d_gene: NA
v_gene: TRBV4-1
j_gene: TRBJ1-2
abundance: few
CDR3nt: TGCGCCAGCAGCCAAGATTTAGGACTTTCTTCAGGCTACACCTTC
CDR3aa: CASSQDLGLSSGYTF

d_gene: NA
v_gene: TRBV12-3/TRBV12-4
j_gene: TRBJ1-1
abundance: NA
CDR3nt: TGTGCCAGCAGTTTCCGGTCTGAAGCTTTCTTT
CDR3aa: CASSFRSEAFF

d_gene: NA
v_gene: TRBV2
j_gene: TRBJ2-2
abundance: NA
CDR3nt: TGTGCCAGCAGCCCCCAACGGCGAAACACCGGGGAGCTGTTTTTT
CDR3aa: CASSPQRRNTGELFF

d_gene: NA
v_gene: TRBV5-1
j_gene: TRBJ2-1
abundance: NA
CDR3nt: TGCGCCAGCAGCTTGGAGATGGCTGGCAATGAGCAGTTCTTC
CDR3aa: CASSLEMAGNEQFF

d_gene: TRBD1
v_gene: TRBV5-1
j_gene: TRBJ1-2
abundance: NA
CDR3nt: TGCGCCAGCAGCTCGAACTACAGGGGGCTTAATGGCTACACCTTC
CDR3aa: CASSSNYRGLNGYTF

d_gene: NA
v_gene: TRBV27
j_gene: TRBJ1-1
abundance: NA
CDR3nt: TGTGCCAGCAGACACTCCCGGAGGACATTGAACACTGAAGCTTTCTTT
CDR3aa: CASRHSRRTLNTEAFF

d_gene: NA
v_gene: TRBV2
j_gene: TRBJ2-2
abundance: NA
CDR3nt: TGTGCCAGCAGTGAACGGCAGACCTCCGGGGAGCTGTTTTTT
CDR3aa: CASSERQTSGELFF

d_gene: NA
v_gene: TRBV11-1
j_gene: TRBJ2-3
abundance: NA
CDR3nt: TGTGCCAGCAGCTTAGCGCTTTTGGCAGAACGCACAGATACGCAGTATTTT
CDR3aa: CASSLALLAERTDTQYF

d_gene: TRBD1
v_gene: TRBV6-2/TRBV6-3
j_gene: TRBJ1-2
abundance: NA
CDR3nt: TGTGCCAGCAGACCTCCGGGACAGTCCTATGGCTACACCTTC
CDR3aa: CASRPPGQSYGYTF

d_gene: TRBD1
v_gene: TRBV7-2
j_gene: TRBJ1-2
abundance: NA
CDR3nt: TGTGCCAGCAGCCTGGGACAGGGAAGCTATGGCTACACCTTC
CDR3aa: CASSLGQGSYGYTF

d_gene: NA
v_gene: TRBV24-1
j_gene: TRBJ2-5
abundance: NA
CDR3nt: TGTGCCACCATGGGGGGCGCGAAGGAGACCCAGTACTTC
CDR3aa: CATMGGAKETQYF

d_gene: TRBD1
v_gene: TRBV19
j_gene: TRBJ1-3
abundance: NA
CDR3nt: TGTGCCAGTGGGCGGACAGGGGCCTCTGGAAACACCATATATTTT
CDR3aa: CASGRTGASGNTIYF

d_gene: NA
v_gene: TRBV7-3
j_gene: TRBJ1-6
abundance: NA
CDR3nt: TGTGCCAGCAGCTTAGAAGTGAATTCACCCCTCCACTTT
CDR3aa: CASSLEVNSPLHF

d_gene: TRBD1
v_gene: TRBV5-1
j_gene: TRBJ2-1
abundance: NA
CDR3nt: TGCGCCAGCAGCTTGGGACAGGGGGGTTTCAATGAGCAGTTCTTC
CDR3aa: CASSLGQGGFNEQFF

d_gene: TRBD2
v_gene: TRBV7-9
j_gene: TRBJ2-3
abundance: NA
CDR3nt: TGTGCCAGCAGCCCGACTAGCGGGAGGGCAGGAGATACGCAGTATTTT
CDR3aa: CASSPTSGRAGDTQYF

d_gene: NA
v_gene: TRBV30
j_gene: TRBJ2-7
abundance: NA
CDR3nt: TGTGCCTGGAGTGGGGCAGGGAGGAGTCCCTACGAGCAGTACTTC
CDR3aa: CAWSGAGRSPYEQYF

d_gene: NA
v_gene: TRBV20-1
j_gene: TRBJ1-6
abundance: NA
CDR3nt: TGCAGTGCTAGTAAAGTACAGAGGAGCTCCTATAATTCACCCCTCCACTTT
CDR3aa: CSASKVQRSSYNSPLHF

d_gene: NA
v_gene: TRBV14
j_gene: TRBJ1-2
abundance: NA
CDR3nt: TGTGCCAGCAGCCAAGACCCTGGACGACCTATCCATGGCTACACCTTC
CDR3aa: CASSQDPGRPIHGYTF

d_gene: NA
v_gene: TRBV7-2
j_gene: TRBJ2-7
abundance: NA
CDR3nt: TGTGCCAGCAGCTCCGGGACCTTCTCCTACGAGCAGTACTTC
CDR3aa: CASSSGTFSYEQYF

d_gene: NA
v_gene: TRBV10-1
j_gene: TRBJ1-4
abundance: NA
CDR3nt: TGCGCCAGCAGTGGTGAGCCTAATGAAAAACTGTTTTTT
CDR3aa: CASSGEPNEKLFF

d_gene: NA
v_gene: TRBV28
j_gene: TRBJ1-5
abundance: NA
CDR3nt: TGTGCCAGCAGTTTTGGTAGCAATCAGCCCCAGCATTTT
CDR3aa: CASSFGSNQPQHF

d_gene: TRBD1
v_gene: TRBV5-6
j_gene: TRBJ1-3
abundance: NA
CDR3nt: TGTGCCAGCAGCTTGTTGACAGGGCGCTCTGGAAACACCATATATTTT
CDR3aa: CASSLLTGRSGNTIYF